This T cell receptor (beta chain) was found in a study of identical twins. TCRdb recomputed calls from the 5' RACE reads with MiXCR, one row per CDR3 protein. The sample includes 250,000 or so distinct CDR3 sequences, about 13% seen only once; the top ten take 4%. In its sample, this clonotype was seen a few times. Germline trimming cut 7 bases from V and 5 bases from J; bases unmatched to any gene: 10. The CDR3 contains 16 residues. The germline CDR1 and CDR2 sequences are SNHLY and FYNNEI. A further study also used this sample, focusing on yellow fever vaccine responses in identical twins.

The receptor's source is a woman aged 18-35 years in good health. The chain uses TRBV2 and TRBJ2-2, with 10 bases matching TRBD2. Sequenced input: memory (CD45RO+) T cells sorted from blood. The DNA of the CDR3 is TGTGCCAGCAATAAAGGACTAGCGGTTGGGACCGGGGAGCTGTTTTTT. Translated: CASNKGLAVGTGELFF.